These T cell receptor beta chains were read from a single sample in a study of blood T cell repertoires in COVID-19. Here immunoSEQ multiplex PCR was the method, and the copy in TCRdb shows in-frame clones only, minus some. Altogether 540,000 or so clones are present, around 90% being singletons, with the ten largest covering less than 9%. Sequencing input: peripheral blood. The receptors originated from a woman aged 45 to 65 with COVID-19, enrolled during active disease. The CDR3 runs from the conserved cysteine through the conserved F or W. Fields, in order: J gene, D gene, clone size, V gene, CDR3 protein, CDR3 DNA. A D gene is named only where the DNA matches it firmly. Size tells how often a clone was seen (once, few, many) or the class of an expanded clone, and some rows leave it out.

>TRBJ2-6|NA|NA|TRBV5-1
CASRGQIHSGANVLTF
TGCGCCAGCAGAGGACAGATTCACTCTGGGGCCAACGTCCTGACTTTC
>TRBJ2-3|NA|NA|TRBV11-1
CASGPDSSANTDTQYF
TGTGCCAGCGGACCAGACAGCTCCGCTAACACAGATACGCAGTATTTT
>TRBJ2-7|TRBD1|NA|TRBV12-5
CASGAPDRGSSYEQYF
TGTGCTAGTGGCGCTCCGGACAGGGGTAGCTCCTACGAGCAGTACTTC
>TRBJ1-4|NA|NA|TRBV2
CASTVRGGPTNEKLFF
TGTGCCAGCACCGTGAGGGGGGGGCCAACTAATGAAAAACTGTTTTTT
>TRBJ1-4|NA|NA|TRBV2
CASSPQGWEKLFF
TGTGCCAGCAGTCCCCAGGGATGGGAAAAACTGTTTTTT
>TRBJ1-5|NA|few|TRBV3-1/TRBV3-2
CASSSGVASNQPQHF
TGTGCCAGCAGCTCCGGGGTCGCTAGCAATCAGCCCCAGCATTTT
>TRBJ2-1|TRBD1|NA|TRBV5-4
CASSLRTGINNEQFF
TGTGCCAGCAGCTTAAGGACAGGGATCAACAATGAGCAGTTCTTC
>TRBJ1-4|TRBD1|NA|TRBV25-1
CASSETGTGVWGEKLFF
TGTGCCAGCAGTGAAACGGGGACAGGGGTTTGGGGTGAAAAACTGTTTTTT
>TRBJ1-2|NA|NA|TRBV11-2
CASSSPPEANYGYTF
TGTGCCAGCAGCTCGCCCCCAGAAGCTAACTATGGCTACACCTTC
>TRBJ2-1|TRBD1|NA|TRBV19
CASSPEGGLDNEQFF
TGTGCCAGTAGCCCCGAAGGGGGCCTAGACAATGAGCAGTTCTTC
>TRBJ1-2|NA|NA|TRBV6-5
CASSPQPGDYGYTF
TGTGCCAGCAGTCCCCAGCCGGGGGACTATGGCTACACCTTC
>TRBJ1-3|NA|NA|TRBV19
CASSTVLIGNTIYF
TGTGCCAGTAGTACGGTCCTGATTGGAAACACCATATATTTT
>TRBJ1-1|TRBD1|NA|TRBV6-5
CASRRGQSNTEAFF
TGTGCCAGCAGGAGGGGGCAGTCGAACACTGAAGCTTTCTTT